A selection of T cell receptor beta chains follows, all from one sample in a study of cytomegalovirus exposure and HLA in healthy donors. Method: immunoSEQ multiplex PCR; TCRdb's copy keeps in-frame clones and lacks some. The repertoire holds under 150,000 clones, around three quarters seen once, with roughly 2% in the top ten. Sequenced sample: PBMCs. Receptor source: a man aged 35 to 55 in good health and CMV-seronegative. CDR3s include the opening cysteine and the closing phenylalanine or tryptophan. D genes are given only for firm matches. The size entry is marked missing in some rows and otherwise reads once, few, many or a size class.

v_call	clone_size	cdr3_length	j_call	d_call	cdr3_nt	cdr3_aa
TRBV10-2	NA	12	TRBJ2-7	NA	TGCGCCAGCAGCGCGGAGGGCCGCGAGCAGTACTTC	CASSAEGREQYF
TRBV19	NA	15	TRBJ1-2	NA	TGTGCCAGTAGTCTCGGACAGCCCGCTAACTATGGCTACACCTTC	CASSLGQPANYGYTF
TRBV25-1	NA	13	TRBJ1-3	NA	TGTGCCAGCAGTGAACTGGAGCGAAACACCATATATTTT	CASSELERNTIYF
TRBV6-5	NA	12	TRBJ1-2	NA	TGTGCCACCCAGGGGCGCCACTATGGCTACACCTTC	CATQGRHYGYTF
TRBV6-5	NA	14	TRBJ2-7	NA	TGTGCCAGCAGTCCGGTACCAAGCTCCTACGAGCAGTACTTC	CASSPVPSSYEQYF
TRBV11-3	few	17	TRBJ2-3	TRBD2	TGTGCCAGCAGCTTAGACCCAGCGGGAGGGCTCTCAGATACGCAGTATTTT	CASSLDPAGGLSDTQYF
TRBV7-7	NA	13	TRBJ2-1	NA	TGTGCCAGCAGCTTAGACGCAGGGGATGAGCAGTTCTTC	CASSLDAGDEQFF
TRBV9	NA	16	TRBJ2-1	NA	TGTGCCAGCAGCCCCCGAGGATCAGAACGGGGCAATGAGCAGTTCTTC	CASSPRGSERGNEQFF
TRBV29-1	NA	14	TRBJ2-6	NA	TGCAGCGTTTTGGGGGCTTCTGGGGCCAACGTCCTGACTTTC	CSVLGASGANVLTF
TRBV30	NA	12	TRBJ2-3	NA	TGTGCCTGGGACAGGATCACAGATACGCAGTATTTT	CAWDRITDTQYF
TRBV4-1	NA	14	TRBJ1-4	NA	TGCGCCAGCAGCCAAGGCAGGGAAGATGAAAAACTGTTTTTT	CASSQGREDEKLFF
TRBV6-5	NA	15	TRBJ1-1	TRBD1	TGTGCCAGCAGCTATGGCACAGGGGCGAACACTGAAGCTTTCTTT	CASSYGTGANTEAFF
TRBV18	NA	15	TRBJ1-1	NA	TGTGCCAGCTCACCAAATGGTAATACTAACACTGAAGCTTTCTTT	CASSPNGNTNTEAFF
TRBV9	NA	13	TRBJ2-7	NA	TGTGCCAGCAGCGTAGGTGGCACCCACGAGCAGTACTTC	CASSVGGTHEQYF
TRBV4-1	NA	16	TRBJ2-1	TRBD1	TGCGCCAGCAGCCAAGCGCCGGGACAGGGGGTCTATGAGCAGTTCTTC	CASSQAPGQGVYEQFF
TRBV11-3	NA	13	TRBJ2-2	NA	TGTGCCAGCAGCTTAGACCTCACCGGGGAGCTGTTTTTT	CASSLDLTGELFF
TRBV7-2	NA	15	TRBJ2-7	TRBD2	TGTGCCAGCAGCTCACGGACTAGCGGGAGCTACGAGCAGTACTTC	CASSSRTSGSYEQYF
TRBV6-5	NA	16	TRBJ2-7	TRBD2	TGTGCCAGCAGTTACCCCGGCGGGACTAGCGGTTACGAGCAGTACTTC	CASSYPGGTSGYEQYF
TRBV5-4	NA	14	TRBJ1-5	NA	TGTGCCAGCAGCTTACAAAATAGCAATCAGCCCCAGCATTTT	CASSLQNSNQPQHF
TRBV5-1	NA	16	TRBJ2-4	NA	TGCGCCAGCAGCTTGGAGGGCGGGACCCGGGGAAACATTCAGTACTTC	CASSLEGGTRGNIQYF
TRBV6-5	NA	15	TRBJ2-2	NA	TGTGCCAGCAGTTACTCGCGGCAGGGGACCGGGGAGCTGTTTTTT	CASSYSRQGTGELFF
TRBV4-1	NA	16	TRBJ2-3	TRBD2	TGCGCCAGCAGCCAACTAACTAGCGGGAAGAAAGATACGCAGTATTTT	CASSQLTSGKKDTQYF
TRBV4-1	NA	15	TRBJ1-3	NA	TGCGCCAGCAGCCAGCCTCTAAGCTCTGGAAACACCATATATTTT	CASSQPLSSGNTIYF
TRBV9	NA	16	TRBJ2-3	TRBD2	TGTGCCAGCAGCGTAGGGACGGGAGGGACCACAGATACGCAGTATTTT	CASSVGTGGTTDTQYF
TRBV7-9	NA	15	TRBJ2-5	NA	TGTGCCAGCAGTCCTCGAGGCGGGATCGTCGAGACCCAGTACTTC	CASSPRGGIVETQYF
TRBV10-3	NA	16	TRBJ2-3	TRBD2	TGTGCCATCAGCCCGCGGGGGATCCCCCCTGTAGATACGCAGTATTTT	CAISPRGIPPVDTQYF
TRBV28	NA	14	TRBJ2-7	TRBD2	TGTGCCAGCAGTTTATCTAGCGGGAGTTACGAGCAGTACTTC	CASSLSSGSYEQYF
TRBV10-1	once	16	TRBJ2-7	NA	TGCGCCAGCAGTGAGTCGACTATCTGGGTCAAGCTCGAGCAGTACTTC	CASSESTIWVKLEQYF
TRBV27	few	15	TRBJ1-5	TRBD1	TGTGCCAGCAGTCCCGGGACAGGGGGCAATCAGCCCCAGCATTTT	CASSPGTGGNQPQHF
TRBV5-1	NA	15	TRBJ2-7	NA	TGCGCCAGCAGCCTTGGGTCGCAGGGCGCCTACGAGCAGTACTTC	CASSLGSQGAYEQYF
TRBV18	NA	15	TRBJ1-5	NA	TGTGCCAGCTCACCATTCGGGCGGGTCGATCAGCCCCAGCATTTT	CASSPFGRVDQPQHF
TRBV5-5	NA	16	TRBJ2-7	TRBD1	TGTGCCAGCAGCTTCTCCCGGGGACAGGGGGCCTACGAGCAGTACTTC	CASSFSRGQGAYEQYF
TRBV6-5	NA	13	TRBJ2-7	NA	TGTGCCAGCCGTAGACTAGATACCTACGAGCAGTACTTC	CASRRLDTYEQYF
TRBV4-1	few	16	TRBJ2-7	NA	TGCGCCAGCAGCCAAAGTCAGGTATCGAGCTCCTACGAGCAGTACTTC	CASSQSQVSSSYEQYF
TRBV5-4	NA	16	TRBJ2-5	TRBD1	TGTGCCAGCAGCTTGGCCGGACAGGGTGAAATAGAGACCCAGTACTTC	CASSLAGQGEIETQYF
TRBV15	NA	15	TRBJ2-5	NA	TGTGCCACCAGCAGAGGCAGGGGAAATAGGGAGACCCAGTACTTC	CATSRGRGNRETQYF
TRBV15	NA	15	TRBJ2-5	NA	TGTGCCACCAGCAGAGATCAAGGGGGTGTGGAGACCCAGTACTTC	CATSRDQGGVETQYF
TRBV28	few	16	TRBJ1-1	NA	TGTGCCAGCAGCGAGGGTGGGGGCGCTCTAGACACTGAAGCTTTCTTT	CASSEGGGALDTEAFF
TRBV6-5	NA	14	TRBJ1-5	TRBD1	TGTGCCAGCAGTTACCCAGGGGGTAATCAGCCCCAGCATTTT	CASSYPGGNQPQHF
TRBV7-9	NA	12	TRBJ2-3	TRBD2	TGTTCCAGCAGCTCGGGGGGGGATACGCAGTATTTT	CSSSSGGDTQYF
TRBV4-1	NA	14	TRBJ2-2	TRBD1	TGCGCCAGCAGCCTCGACAGGGTTGCCGGGGAGCTGTTTTTT	CASSLDRVAGELFF
TRBV5-1	few	16	TRBJ1-1	TRBD1	TGCGCCAGCAGCTTGTTACAGGGGAGTACGGGGACTGAAGCTTTCTTT	CASSLLQGSTGTEAFF
TRBV28	few	19	TRBJ2-5	TRBD1	TGTGCCAGCAGTTTACAGTCTCCGGGACAGGGGGGACACCAAGAGACCCAGTACTTC	CASSLQSPGQGGHQETQYF
TRBV9	NA	15	TRBJ2-2	NA	TGTGCCAGCAGCACCCAGGGGAGTAGCACCGGGGAGCTGTTTTTT	CASSTQGSSTGELFF
TRBV2	NA	14	TRBJ1-5	NA	TGTGCCAGCAGCGGCGGTTGGGGCAATCAGCCCCAGCATTTT	CASSGGWGNQPQHF
TRBV10-3	NA	15	TRBJ2-7	TRBD2	TGTGCCATCAGTGAGTCTGCTAGCGGGGGATACGAGCAGTACTTC	CAISESASGGYEQYF
TRBV4-1	NA	17	TRBJ1-6	NA	TGCGCCAGCAGCCAAGGGTGGGCAAGCTCCTATAATTCACCCCTCCACTTT	CASSQGWASSYNSPLHF
TRBV6-5	NA	14	TRBJ1-5	TRBD1	TGTGCCAGCTCCGGGGACAGGAACAATCAGCCCCAGCATTTT	CASSGDRNNQPQHF
TRBV11-2	NA	15	TRBJ2-7	NA	TGTGCCAGCAGCTTAATTAGCGTACTACTCTACGAGCAGTACTTC	CASSLISVLLYEQYF
TRBV7-9	few	17	TRBJ2-6	TRBD1	TGTGCCAGCAGCCAGTGGGGGACAGGGACCGGGGCCAACGTCCTGACTTTC	CASSQWGTGTGANVLTF
TRBV29-1	NA	13	TRBJ2-1	NA	TGCAGCGTTGAGGGGGGTTTGGAGAATGAGCAGTTCTTC	CSVEGGLENEQFF
TRBV6-9	once	17	TRBJ1-5	NA	TGTGCCAGCAGTTATCTCCGGGATCTAAATAGCAATCAGCCCCAGCATTTT	CASSYLRDLNSNQPQHF
TRBV5-6	NA	16	TRBJ2-5	TRBD2	TGTGCCAGCAGCTTAGGAGCGGGGACTTTTAAAGAGACCCAGTACTTC	CASSLGAGTFKETQYF
TRBV4-1	few	16	TRBJ1-2	NA	TGCGCCAGCAGCCAACCCAAAACCCCAGGGCTTCATGGCTACACCTTC	CASSQPKTPGLHGYTF
TRBV4-1	NA	17	TRBJ1-1	NA	TGCGCCAGCAGCCAAGGGTTACTAGCCCGGCGGAGCACTGAAGCTTTCTTT	CASSQGLLARRSTEAFF
TRBV7-9	NA	16	TRBJ2-2	TRBD2	TGTGCCAGCAGCCCGACCGGGACTACGAACACCGGGGAGCTGTTTTTT	CASSPTGTTNTGELFF
TRBV30	NA	13	TRBJ1-5	TRBD1	TGTGCCTGGAGTAGGGGGCCCAATCAGCCCCAGCATTTT	CAWSRGPNQPQHF
TRBV5-1	NA	16	TRBJ2-2	TRBD1	TGCGCCAGCAGCCCGACAGGGGGCTCCGTTTTGGGGGAGCTGTTTTTT	CASSPTGGSVLGELFF
TRBV27	NA	16	TRBJ2-7	NA	TGTGCCAGCAGTTTAACGCGCCCACCAGGATTCTTCGAGCAGTACTTC	CASSLTRPPGFFEQYF